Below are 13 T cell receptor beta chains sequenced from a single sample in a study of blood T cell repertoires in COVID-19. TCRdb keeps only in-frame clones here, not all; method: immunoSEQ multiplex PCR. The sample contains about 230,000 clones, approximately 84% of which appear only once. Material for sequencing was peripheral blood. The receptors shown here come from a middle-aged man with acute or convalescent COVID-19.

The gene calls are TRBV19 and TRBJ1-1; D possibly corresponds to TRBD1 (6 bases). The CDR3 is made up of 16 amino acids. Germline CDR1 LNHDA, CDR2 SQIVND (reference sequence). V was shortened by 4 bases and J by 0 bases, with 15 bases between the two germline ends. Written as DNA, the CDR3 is TGTGCCAGTAGTAAAAAAGCGGGGGCTGTGAACACTGAAGCTTTCTTT. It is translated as CASSKKAGAVNTEAFF.

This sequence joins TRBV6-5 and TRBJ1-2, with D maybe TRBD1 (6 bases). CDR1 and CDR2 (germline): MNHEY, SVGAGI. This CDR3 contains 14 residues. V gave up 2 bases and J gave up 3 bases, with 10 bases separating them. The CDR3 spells CASSYGGGDYGYTF. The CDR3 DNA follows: TGTGCCAGCAGTTACGGAGGGGGGGACTATGGCTACACCTTC.

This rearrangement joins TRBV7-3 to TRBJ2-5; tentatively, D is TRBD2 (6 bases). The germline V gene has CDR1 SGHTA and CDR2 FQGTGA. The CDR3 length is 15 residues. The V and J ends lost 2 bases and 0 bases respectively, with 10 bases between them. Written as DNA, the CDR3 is TGTGCCAGCAGCTTACGAGCGGGTAACCAAGAGACCCAGTACTTC. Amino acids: CASSLRAGNQETQYF.

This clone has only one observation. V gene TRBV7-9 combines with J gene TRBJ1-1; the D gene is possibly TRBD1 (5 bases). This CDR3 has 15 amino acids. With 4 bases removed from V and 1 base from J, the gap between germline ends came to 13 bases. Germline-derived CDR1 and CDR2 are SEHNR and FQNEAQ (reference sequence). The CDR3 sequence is CASSSRGSGNTEAFF. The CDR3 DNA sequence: TGTGCCAGCAGCTCACGGGGGTCCGGGAACACTGAAGCTTTCTTT.

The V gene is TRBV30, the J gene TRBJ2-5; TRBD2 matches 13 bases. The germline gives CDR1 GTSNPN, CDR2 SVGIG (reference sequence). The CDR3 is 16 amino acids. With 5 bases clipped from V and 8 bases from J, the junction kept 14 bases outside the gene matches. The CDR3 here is CAWGTGTSGARGTQYF. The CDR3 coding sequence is TGTGCCTGGGGGACCGGGACTAGCGGGGCCCGAGGAACCCAGTACTTC.

CDR3 residues: CASSRQGYGYGYTF. The CDR3 nucleotides are TGTGCCAGCAGCCGACAGGGGTACGGCTATGGCTACACCTTC. The chain carries TRBV2 and TRBJ1-2, with TRBD1 matching 8 bases. In germline, CDR1 is SNHLY, CDR2 FYNNEI. The CDR3 has 14 amino acids. The J segment lost 4 bases and the V segment lost 6 bases, leaving 7 bases of the junction unmatched.

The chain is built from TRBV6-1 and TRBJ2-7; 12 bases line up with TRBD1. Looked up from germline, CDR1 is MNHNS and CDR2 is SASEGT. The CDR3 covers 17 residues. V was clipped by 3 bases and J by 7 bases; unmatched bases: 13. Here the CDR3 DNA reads TGTGCCAGCAGTGACCCACTTACGGGACAGGGGGCGCGGGAGCAGTACTTC. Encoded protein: CASSDPLTGQGAREQYF.

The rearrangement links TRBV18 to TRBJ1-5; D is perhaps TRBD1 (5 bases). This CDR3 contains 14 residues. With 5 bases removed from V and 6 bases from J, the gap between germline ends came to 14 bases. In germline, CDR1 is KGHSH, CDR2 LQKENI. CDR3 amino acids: CASSSAGEVQPQHF. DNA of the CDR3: TGTGCCAGCTCATCGGCGGGGGAAGTTCAGCCCCAGCATTTT.

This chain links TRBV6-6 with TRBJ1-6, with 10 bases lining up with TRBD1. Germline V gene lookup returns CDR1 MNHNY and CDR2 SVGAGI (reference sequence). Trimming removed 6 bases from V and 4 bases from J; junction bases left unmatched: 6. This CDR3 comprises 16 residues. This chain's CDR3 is CASSLGQGGYNSPLHF. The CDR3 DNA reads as TGTGCCAGCAGCCTCGGACAGGGGGGATATAATTCACCCCTCCACTTT.

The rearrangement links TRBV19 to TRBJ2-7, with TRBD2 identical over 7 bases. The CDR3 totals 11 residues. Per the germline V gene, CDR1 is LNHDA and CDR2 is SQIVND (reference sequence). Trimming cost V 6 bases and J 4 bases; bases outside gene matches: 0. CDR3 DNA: TGTGCCAGTAGCGGGGGGTACGAGCAGTACTTC. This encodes CASSGGYEQYF.

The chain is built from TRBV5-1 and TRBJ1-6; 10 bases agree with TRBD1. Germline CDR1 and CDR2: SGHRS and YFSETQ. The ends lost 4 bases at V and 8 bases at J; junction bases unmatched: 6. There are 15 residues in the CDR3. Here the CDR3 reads CASSVPGTGDSPLHF. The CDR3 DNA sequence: TGCGCCAGCAGCGTTCCCGGGACAGGGGATTCACCCCTCCACTTT.

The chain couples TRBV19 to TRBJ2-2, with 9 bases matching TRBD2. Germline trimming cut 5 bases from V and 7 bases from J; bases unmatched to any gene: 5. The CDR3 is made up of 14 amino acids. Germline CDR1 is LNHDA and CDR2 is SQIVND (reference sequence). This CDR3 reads CASSLAGRGGELFF. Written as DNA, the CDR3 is TGTGCCAGTAGTCTAGCGGGGAGGGGCGGGGAGCTGTTTTTT.

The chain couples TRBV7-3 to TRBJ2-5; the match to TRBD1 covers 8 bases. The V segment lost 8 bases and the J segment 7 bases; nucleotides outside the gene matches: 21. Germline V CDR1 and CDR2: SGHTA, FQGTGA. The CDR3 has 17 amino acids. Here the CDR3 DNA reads TGTGCCAGCGTATCTACAGGGGGTACCCTCCAAGTTTGGACCCAGTACTTC. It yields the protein CASVSTGGTLQVWTQYF.